This TCR beta chain was identified during a study of blood T cell repertoires in COVID-19. Measured with immunoSEQ multiplex PCR; TCRdb has only the in-frame clones, and not every one. This sample has just under 150,000 clones, with roughly 90% found just once. Germline CDR1 is GTSNPN and CDR2 is SVGIG (reference sequence). Trimming cost V 0 bases and J 3 bases, with 20 bases left between them. The CDR3 is made up of 17 amino acids. The gene calls are TRBV30 and TRBJ1-2; no definite D call. Sequenced input: peripheral blood. The source is a woman aged 45-59 years with acute or convalescent COVID-19. The CDR3 here is CAWSVQTGLAPYYGYTF. For the CDR3, the DNA is TGTGCCTGGAGTGTACAAACCGGGTTGGCACCTTACTATGGCTACACCTTC.